This record covers a single T cell receptor beta chain. A single base separates this from a much larger clone, so it may be a read error. The authors made TCR beta cDNA from 400 to 550 ng total RNA with a constant-region primer. Libraries covering TCR beta were generated through three nested multiplex PCR rounds (using a slightly modified ARM-PCR). Amplification in the first two PCR rounds was performed using TRBV1-TRBV30 forward primers and a C-beta reverse primer for roughly 10 cycles each. TCRdb fed the multiplex PCR reads into MiXCR, producing one record per CDR3 protein. The data show roughly 91,000 distinct CDR3 sequences, roughly 69% seen once. This CDR3 has 15 residues. CDR1 is MDHEN, CDR2 SYDVKM, per germline. Total RNA and DNA came together from around 20-30 mg of bulk tissue without cell sorting. This entry comes from a study of tumor-infiltrating lymphocytes in primary liver carcinoma.

The clonotype originates from a woman aged 60 to 75 with primary liver carcinoma and hepatitis B virus infection. This chain links TRBV28 with TRBJ2-7; 10 bases fit TRBD2. Material: liver tumor tissue from sampling region 5. Sample subset: tumor region T5, tumor centre. CDR3 coding DNA: TGTGTCAGCAGTACAAGACTAGCGGGTAACTACGAGCAGTACTTC. It is translated as CVSSTRLAGNYEQYF. The full variable domain, completed using reference TRBV28 and TRBJ2-7, is DVKVTQSSRYLVKRTGEKVFLECVQDMDHENMFWYRQDPGLGLRLIYFSYDVKMKEKGDIPEGYSVSREKKERFSLILESASTNQTSMYLCVSSTRLAGNYEQYFGPGTRLTVT.